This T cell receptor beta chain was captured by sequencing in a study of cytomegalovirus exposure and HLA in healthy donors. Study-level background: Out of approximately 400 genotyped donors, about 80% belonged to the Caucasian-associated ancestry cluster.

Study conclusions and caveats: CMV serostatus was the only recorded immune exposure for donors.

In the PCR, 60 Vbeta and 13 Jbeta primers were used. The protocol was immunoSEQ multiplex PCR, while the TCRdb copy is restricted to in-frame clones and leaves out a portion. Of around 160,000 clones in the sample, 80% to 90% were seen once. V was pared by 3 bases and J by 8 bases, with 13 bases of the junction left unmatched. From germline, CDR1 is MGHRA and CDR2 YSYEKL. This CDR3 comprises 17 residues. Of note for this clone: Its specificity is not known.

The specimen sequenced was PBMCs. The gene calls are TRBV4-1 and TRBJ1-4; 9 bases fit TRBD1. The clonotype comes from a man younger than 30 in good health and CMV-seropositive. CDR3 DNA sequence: TGCGCCAGCAGCCACGCAAGCCTCCGGGACAGGGACGAAAAACTGTTTTTT. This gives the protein CASSHASLRDRDEKLFF.